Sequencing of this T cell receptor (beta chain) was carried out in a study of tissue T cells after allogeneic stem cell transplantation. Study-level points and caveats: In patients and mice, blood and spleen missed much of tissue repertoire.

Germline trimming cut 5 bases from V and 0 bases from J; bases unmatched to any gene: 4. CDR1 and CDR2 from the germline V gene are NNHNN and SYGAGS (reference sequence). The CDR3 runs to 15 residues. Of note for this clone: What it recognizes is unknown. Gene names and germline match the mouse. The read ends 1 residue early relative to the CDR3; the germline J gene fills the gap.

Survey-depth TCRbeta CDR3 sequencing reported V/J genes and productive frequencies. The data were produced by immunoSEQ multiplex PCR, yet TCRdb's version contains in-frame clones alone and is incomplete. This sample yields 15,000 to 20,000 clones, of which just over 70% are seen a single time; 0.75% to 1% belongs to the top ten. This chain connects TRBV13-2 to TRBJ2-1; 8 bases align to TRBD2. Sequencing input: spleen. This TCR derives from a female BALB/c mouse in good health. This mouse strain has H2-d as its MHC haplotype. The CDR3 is CASGRTGSNYAEQFF. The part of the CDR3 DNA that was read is TGTGCCAGCGGGAGGACTGGGAGTAACTATGCTGAGCAGTTC.